This T cell receptor (beta chain) was profiled in a study of shared clonotypes between healthy human individuals. Overall study results and limits: Generally, naive subsets came out with larger estimated richness than memory subsets. Only blood was sampled; tissue repertoires likely differ.

Nashville, Tennessee was home to all donors, who were Caucasian adults. Assay used: immunoSEQ multiplex PCR; TCRdb lists only in-frame clones, some missing. The table has about 2.5 million clones, roughly 90% seen once. Per the germline V gene, CDR1 is SGHRS and CDR2 is YFSETQ. Trimming removed 0 bases from V and 3 bases from J; junction bases left unmatched: 2. CDR3 length: 15 amino acids. About this clone itself: Antigen: not known. Other nucleotide sequences in the sample specify the same CDR3.

The sample taken for sequencing was naive CD4+ T cells from PBMCs. Specified subset: CD45RA+ positively selected. The source is a man between 18 and 35 years old in good health. Some clones in this sample may be carry-over from other donors' samples. This chain links TRBV5-1 with TRBJ2-5; 10 bases agree with TRBD1. The DNA for the CDR3 is TGCGCCAGCAGCTTGGGACAGGGGGCCAAAGAGACCCAGTACTTC. As protein: CASSLGQGAKETQYF.